This T cell receptor beta chain emerged from a study of shared clonotypes between healthy human individuals. In this sample, this clone turned up once. Healthy HIV-negative adults with no recent acute infections or vaccinations were recruited as donors. V lost 8 bases and J 8 bases, leaving 19 bases between the germline ends. Germline V lookup: CDR1 MNHNY, CDR2 SVGAGI (reference sequence). The CDR3 extends over 15 amino acids. Assay used: immunoSEQ multiplex PCR; TCRdb lists only in-frame clones, some missing. The data hold some 900,000 clones, with around 80% observed a single time. Sequences were obtained from memory CD4+ T cells sorted from blood. Subset reported: CD45RA-negative fraction. The receptor comes from a man between 18 and 29 years old in good health. This chain joins TRBV6-6 and TRBJ1-6; weak D call: TRBD1 (6 bases). This CDR3 reads CASSTAGADDSPLHF. The CDR3 DNA follows: TGTGCCAGCTCCACGGCAGGGGCGGATGATTCACCCCTCCACTTT.